Shown below are 7 T cell receptor beta chains from a single sample sequenced in a study of T cell repertoires in cytomegalovirus infection. In TCRdb, the reads were re-called with MiXCR into one record per CDR3 protein. The table includes fewer than 300,000 distinct CDR3 sequences, 20% to 30% detected once. Sequencing was performed on PBMCs. These receptors all come from a human donor in good health (CMV status not recorded). Some clones in this sample may be carry-over from other donors' samples.

The genes are TRBV11-2 and TRBJ2-2; TRBD1 aligns across 9 bases. Germline V lookup: CDR1 SGHAT, CDR2 FQNNGV. Losses at the gene ends were 3 bases for V and 2 bases for J; bases not matched to a gene: 13. This CDR3 has 19 residues. The CDR3 DNA reads TGTGCCAGCAGCTTCACCGGGACAGGGAACAGATTTAACACCGGGGAGCTGTTTTTT. This gives the protein CASSFTGTGNRFNTGELFF.

This clonotype was recorded many times. The chain employs TRBV7-2 and TRBJ2-7; perhaps TRBD2 as D (6 bases). The CDR3 has 15 amino acids. Germline assignment: CDR1 SGHTA and CDR2 FQGNSA. The ends were cut back, 4 bases at V and 7 bases at J, with 20 bases in the middle. CDR3 nucleotide sequence: TGTGCCAGCAGCTCAAGGGCGGGGAGTGGGTTGGAGCAGTACTTC. The encoded protein is CASSSRAGSGLEQYF.

The table lists this clonotype with a few counts. The V call is TRBV20-1, the J call TRBJ2-1; D gene uncertain. V was pared by 6 bases and J by 2 bases, with 14 bases between. The CDR3 has 14 residues. CDR1 is DFQATT, CDR2 SNEGSKA, per germline (reference sequence). This CDR3 reads CSASVGGPYNEQFF. The CDR3 bases are TGCAGTGCCAGTGTCGGTGGCCCCTACAATGAGCAGTTCTTC.

The sample holds a few counts of this clonotype. The gene calls are TRBV10-3 and TRBJ2-7; maybe TRBD1 (6 bases). The germline CDR1 and CDR2 sequences are ENHRY and SYGVKD. This CDR3 spans 15 amino acids. The ends were cut back, 3 bases at V and 3 bases at J, with 15 bases in the middle. CDR3 amino acids: CAISDNLGQSYEQYF. Here the CDR3 DNA reads TGTGCCATCAGTGATAACCTTGGACAGAGCTACGAGCAGTACTTC.

CDR3 nucleotides: TGTGCCAGCAGCTTGGTAGGGTCGGGGTCCTACGAGCAGTACTTC. This codes for CASSLVGSGSYEQYF. V and J are TRBV5-5 and TRBJ2-7, with D possibly being TRBD2 (5 bases). The CDR3 extends over 15 amino acids. Germline CDR1 and CDR2: SGHKS and YYEKEE (reference sequence). V lost 0 bases and J 1 base, leaving 11 bases between the germline ends.

The chain has TRBV20-1 and TRBJ2-7, with 13 bases identical to TRBD2. The CDR3 sequence is 18 residues long. V lost 0 bases, J lost 0 bases, and 8 bases stayed unmatched. Germline-derived CDR1 and CDR2 are DFQATT and SNEGSKA (reference sequence). CDR3 in DNA: TGCAGTGCTAGAGATAGGCGACTAGCGGGAGGATACTCCTACGAGCAGTACTTC. This encodes CSARDRRLAGGYSYEQYF.

The chain recombines TRBV7-6 with TRBJ2-1, with 9 bases lining up with TRBD2. Germline assignment: CDR1 SGHVS and CDR2 FNYEAQ. The CDR3 is 14 residues long. Germline trimming cut 5 bases from V and 14 bases from J; bases unmatched to any gene: 13. This chain's CDR3 is CASSPDWREGPEFF. CDR3 coding DNA: TGTGCCAGCAGCCCAGACTGGCGGGAGGGCCCGGAGTTCTTC.